The 16 T cell receptor beta chains below all came from one sample that was sequenced in a study of T cell responses to AZD1222 COVID-19 vaccine. Sequencing used immunoSEQ multiplex PCR; TCRdb keeps in-frame clones, though not all of them. The sample holds about 120,000 clones, about 87% seen once. The specimen was peripheral blood, collected on day 0 of AZD1222 vaccination. These receptors came from an adult in good health.

This clone was seen just once. The chain links TRBV11-2 to TRBJ1-1; D unresolved. Trimming stripped 4 bases from V and 3 bases from J, with 15 bases between. Germline lookup yields CDR1 SGHAT and CDR2 FQNNGV. There are 15 residues in the CDR3. CDR3 nucleotides: TGTGCCAGCAGCTCCACTCCGAACACTTACACTGAAGCTTTCTTT. Its translation: CASSSTPNTYTEAFF.

The chain is built from TRBV7-9 and TRBJ2-5; D might be TRBD1 (5 bases). Trimming shortened V by 2 bases and J by 8 bases, and 12 bases separated the two germline ends. CDR3 length: 13 amino acids. Germline V gene lookup returns CDR1 SEHNR and CDR2 FQNEAQ (reference sequence). CDR3 nucleotide sequence: TGTGCCAGCAGCTTACGGGCCAGGGTTACCCAGTACTTC. Translation gives CASSLRARVTQYF. Using reference TRBV7-9 and TRBJ2-5 for the parts outside the CDR3, the full variable domain is DTGVSQNPRHKITKRGQNVTFRCDPISEHNRLYWYRQTLGQGPEFLTYFQNEAQLEKSRLLSDRFSAERPKGSFSTLEIQRTEQGDSAMYLCASSLRARVTQYFGPGTRLLVL.

This chain uses TRBV4-1 with TRBJ2-1; TRBD1 aligns across 10 bases. The CDR3 has 14 amino acids. Germline V gene lookup returns CDR1 MGHRA and CDR2 YSYEKL. Trimming at V came to 0 bases and at J to 8 bases, leaving 1 base not matched to a gene. The DNA of the CDR3 is TGCGCCAGCAGCCAAGAAGGGACAGGGGATGAGCAGTTCTTC. The encoded protein is CASSQEGTGDEQFF.

This sequence joins TRBV5-5 and TRBJ2-7; 9 nucleotides match TRBD1. CDR1 is SGHKS and CDR2 is YYEKEE in the germline V gene (reference sequence). Losses at the gene ends were 4 bases for V and 4 bases for J; bases not matched to a gene: 6. The CDR3 spans 14 residues. The CDR3 nucleotides are TGTGCCAGCAGCGCCGGGACAGGGTTTTACGAGCAGTACTTC. Protein: CASSAGTGFYEQYF.

This chain uses TRBV30 with TRBJ1-5; 7 bases fit TRBD1. The germline V gene has CDR1 GTSNPN and CDR2 SVGIG (reference sequence). This CDR3 spans 13 amino acids. V shed 0 bases, J shed 6 bases, and the junction held 2 bases outside the gene matches. In DNA form, the CDR3 reads TGTGCCTGGAGTGTACAGGGGTCTCAGCCCCAGCATTTT. Translating it yields CAWSVQGSQPQHF. Drawing the rest from reference TRBV30 and TRBJ1-5, the complete variable domain is SQTIHQWPATLVQPVGSPLSLECTVEGTSNPNLYWYRQAAGRGLQLLFYSVGIGQISSEVPQNLSASRPQDRQFILSSKKLLLSDSGFYLCAWSVQGSQPQHFGDGTRLSIL.

This clone came up once. The genes are TRBV5-4 and TRBJ2-1, with 7 bases that match TRBD2. The germline CDR1 and CDR2 sequences are SGHNT and YYREEE (reference sequence). Trimming took 4 bases from V and 4 from J; bases not matched to a gene: 8. The CDR3 contains 15 residues. CDR3 sequence reads: CASSPPSGVYNEQFF. CDR3 coding DNA: TGTGCCAGCAGCCCCCCCAGCGGGGTTTACAATGAGCAGTTCTTC.

DNA of the CDR3: TGTGCCAGCAGCCCCAGGGGGAGGACAGTCGAAAAACTGTTTTTT. Translated: CASSPRGRTVEKLFF. The chain has TRBV7-9 and TRBJ1-4; 7 positions match TRBD1. The CDR3 sequence is 15 residues long. Germline trimming cut 5 bases from V and 8 bases from J; bases unmatched to any gene: 11. In germline, CDR1 is SEHNR, CDR2 FQNEAQ (reference sequence). Drawing the rest from reference TRBV7-9 and TRBJ1-4, the complete variable domain is DTGVSQNPRHKITKRGQNVTFRCDPISEHNRLYWYRQTLGQGPEFLTYFQNEAQLEKSRLLSDRFSAERPKGSFSTLEIQRTEQGDSAMYLCASSPRGRTVEKLFFGSGTQLSVL.

The genes are TRBV11-2 and TRBJ2-7, with 7 bases lining up with TRBD2. The CDR3 spans 15 residues. The V gene end was trimmed by 5 bases and the J gene end by 2 bases; junction bases not matched to a gene: 9. Germline CDR1 SGHAT, CDR2 FQNNGV. The CDR3 loop reads CASSPQTSLPYEQYF. In DNA, the CDR3 is TGTGCCAGCAGCCCCCAGACTAGCCTTCCCTACGAGCAGTACTTC.

The chain is built from TRBV6-1 and TRBJ1-4, with a weak D call TRBD1 (5 bases). Trimming cost V 3 bases and J 7 bases, with 9 bases left between them. This CDR3 comprises 13 residues. Per the germline V gene, CDR1 is MNHNS and CDR2 is SASEGT. The CDR3 nucleotides are TGTGCCAGCAGTGATGGGGCGGGTGAAAAACTGTTTTTT. It is translated as CASSDGAGEKLFF.

The chain combines TRBV3-1 (or the pseudogene TRBV3-2) with TRBJ1-3; D unresolved. Germline V gene data show CDR1 as LGHDT and CDR2 as YNNKEL (reference sequence). The CDR3 is 15 residues long. Trimming shortened V by 7 bases and J by 1 base, and 14 bases separated the two germline ends. This chain's CDR3 is CASTGRVESGNTIYF. Here the CDR3 DNA reads TGTGCCAGCACCGGGAGGGTGGAGTCTGGAAACACCATATATTTT.

This rearrangement joins TRBV19 to TRBJ1-2; D ambiguous. CDR1 is LNHDA and CDR2 is SQIVND in the germline V gene (reference sequence). The CDR3 runs to 13 residues. V shed 6 bases and J shed 4 bases, with 12 bases lying between them. CDR3 bases: TGTGCCAGTAGACTTACAGCAAGCTATGGCTACACCTTC. The encoded protein is CASRLTASYGYTF.

The J gene is TRBJ2-1, the V gene TRBV4-2; D is perhaps TRBD1 (5 bases). Germline V lookup: CDR1 LGHNA, CDR2 YNFKEQ. The CDR3 covers 12 residues. V lost 4 bases and J 8 bases, leaving 9 bases between the germline ends. The CDR3 here is CASSPQGYEQFF. Written as DNA, the CDR3 is TGTGCCAGCAGCCCCCAGGGCTATGAGCAGTTCTTC.

The chain uses TRBV3-1 (or the pseudogene TRBV3-2) and TRBJ1-2, with 8 bases identical to TRBD1. The CDR3 contains 17 residues. V was clipped by 5 bases and J by 1 base; unmatched bases: 12. Germline assignment: CDR1 LGHDT and CDR2 YNNKEL (reference sequence). CDR3 residues: CASSFLDRARDNYGYTF. The CDR3 nucleotides are TGTGCCAGCAGCTTCTTGGACAGGGCTCGAGATAACTATGGCTACACCTTC.

The chain employs TRBV10-3 and TRBJ1-5; D unresolved. The germline V gene encodes CDR1 ENHRY and CDR2 SYGVKD. CDR3 length: 12 amino acids. Trimming stripped 2 bases from V and 4 bases from J, with 3 bases between. CDR3 protein: CAISEGNQPQHF. As DNA, the CDR3 is TGTGCCATCAGTGAGGGTAATCAGCCCCAGCATTTT.

This chain links TRBV6-5 with TRBJ2-1; a weak D match, TRBD2 (6 bases). CDR3 size: 14 residues. The V gene lost 4 bases and the J gene lost 3 bases, with 10 bases spanning the gap. Germline CDR1 MNHEY, CDR2 SVGAGI. CDR3 DNA: TGTGCCAGCAGTTCGCTGGGGGGCTACAATGAGCAGTTCTTC. As protein: CASSSLGGYNEQFF.

V and J are TRBV3-1 (or the pseudogene TRBV3-2) and TRBJ2-7; 7 positions agree with TRBD2. This CDR3 is 12 amino acids long. The junction had 3 bases not matched to a gene; V was cut back by 4 bases and J by 6 bases. Per the germline V gene, CDR1 is LGHDT and CDR2 is YNNKEL (reference sequence). The chain's CDR3 is CASSRGGVEQYF. DNA of the CDR3: TGTGCCAGCAGCCGGGGGGGAGTCGAGCAGTACTTC.